A single sample is the source of the 21 T cell receptor beta chains below, sequenced in a study of OX40 agonist ivuxolimab in advanced cancers. TCRdb keeps only in-frame clones here, not all; method: immunoSEQ multiplex PCR. Of tens of thousands of clones listed, about 88% are singletons. The specimen comprised CD4+ or CD8+ T cells sorted from blood, sampled in a trial of the OX40 agonist ivuxolimab. The receptors were sampled from an adult with an advanced solid tumor such as melanoma, head and neck, liver or kidney cancer.

V gene TRBV5-1 combines with J gene TRBJ2-7; 9 bases agree with TRBD1. The CDR3 has 13 amino acids. With V trimmed by 1 base and J by 9 bases, 5 bases remained unmatched. The germline V gene encodes CDR1 SGHRS and CDR2 YFSETQ. The CDR3 DNA reads as TGCGCCAGCAGCTTGATGGGACAGGGCTGGCAGTACTTC. It translates to CASSLMGQGWQYF.

The V call is TRBV7-9, the J call TRBJ1-2; a possible D gene is TRBD1 (5 bases). Trimming left V 5 bases short and J 12 bases short, with 16 bases between. Germline V gene lookup returns CDR1 SEHNR and CDR2 FQNEAQ (reference sequence). The CDR3 covers 12 residues. The CDR3: CASSAHTGLDTF. The CDR3 nucleotides read TGTGCCAGCAGCGCTCATACAGGTCTCGACACCTTC. The complete variable domain, with remaining parts taken from reference TRBV7-9 and TRBJ1-2, reads DTGVSQNPRHKITKRGQNVTFRCDPISEHNRLYWYRQTLGQGPEFLTYFQNEAQLEKSRLLSDRFSAERPKGSFSTLEIQRTEQGDSAMYLCASSAHTGLDTFGSGTRLTVV.

This chain links TRBV10-3 with TRBJ2-2; TRBD1 matches at 7 bases. The length of the CDR3 is 14 residues. Trimming took 7 bases from V and 2 from J; bases not matched to a gene: 4. The V gene's germline CDR1 is ENHRY and CDR2 SYGVKD. This chain's CDR3 is CAINRDRNTGELFF. For the CDR3, the DNA is TGTGCCATCAACCGGGACAGAAACACCGGGGAGCTGTTTTTT.

The V call is TRBV4-2, the J call TRBJ2-3, with 14 bases identical to TRBD2. The CDR3 extends over 21 amino acids. Germline V lookup: CDR1 LGHNA, CDR2 YNFKEQ. The V segment lost 4 bases and the J segment 3 bases; nucleotides outside the gene matches: 18. CDR3 amino acids: CASSPTSTRTSGRMRTDTQYF. The CDR3 coding sequence is TGTGCCAGCAGCCCCACGTCAACCCGGACTAGCGGGAGGATGAGAACAGATACGCAGTATTTT.

The chain links TRBV18 to TRBJ2-3; 13 bases align to TRBD2. V was pared by 2 bases and J by 1 base, with 0 bases of the junction left unmatched. The V gene's germline CDR1 is KGHSH and CDR2 LQKENI. The CDR3 loop spans 16 amino acids. The CDR3 loop is CASSPTSGRGTDTQYF. Written as DNA, the CDR3 is TGTGCCAGCTCACCAACTAGCGGGAGGGGCACAGATACGCAGTATTTT.

This rearrangement joins TRBV13 to TRBJ2-1, with D possibly matching TRBD2 (6 bases). The V end lost 1 base, the J end lost 12 bases, and 16 bases lay between the germline ends. Germline CDR1 reads PRHDT; CDR2 reads FYEKMQ (reference sequence). This CDR3 has 14 amino acids. CDR3: CASSLELVAGLQFF. The CDR3 DNA reads as TGTGCCAGCAGCTTAGAGTTAGTGGCGGGACTGCAGTTCTTC.

This rearrangement joins TRBV11-2 to TRBJ2-7; D is unresolved. The CDR3 has 13 residues. Looked up from germline, CDR1 is SGHAT and CDR2 is FQNNGV. Trimming removed 3 bases from V and 3 bases from J, with 9 bases in between. The CDR3 loop reads CASSFALGYEQYF. CDR3 sequence (DNA): TGTGCCAGCAGCTTCGCCCTGGGCTACGAGCAGTACTTC.

This chain links TRBV10-3 with TRBJ1-6; 11 bases agree with TRBD1. Germline trimming cut 2 bases from V and 10 bases from J; bases unmatched to any gene: 4. CDR3 size: 15 residues. The germline gives CDR1 ENHRY, CDR2 SYGVKD. This CDR3 is CAISEPDRGQSPLHF. The CDR3 coding sequence is TGTGCCATCAGTGAGCCGGACAGGGGGCAATCACCCCTCCACTTT.

This clone was detected once. The V gene is TRBV11-2, the J gene TRBJ1-2, with 8 bases fitting TRBD1. Germline V gives CDR1 SGHAT, CDR2 FQNNGV. This CDR3 has 12 residues. Trimming cost V 5 bases and J 8 bases; bases outside gene matches: 4. CDR3 bases: TGTGCCAGCAGCCGACAGGGGCAGGGCTACACCTTC. This gives the protein CASSRQGQGYTF.

The chain joins TRBV6-5 to TRBJ2-7; no clear D gene. The CDR3 is 13 amino acids. Per the germline V gene, CDR1 is MNHEY and CDR2 is SVGAGI. The V end was cut by 6 bases, the J end by 5 bases, with 14 bases between. This CDR3 is CASRLAQGHEQYF. DNA of the CDR3: TGTGCCAGCAGACTCGCTCAAGGCCACGAGCAGTACTTC.

The rearrangement joins TRBV11-3 to TRBJ2-3; the match to TRBD2 covers 11 bases. J lost 4 bases, V lost 5 bases, and 2 bases had no gene match. Looked up from germline, CDR1 is SGHNT and CDR2 is YENEEA. The CDR3 covers 14 residues. The CDR3 sequence: CASSLLAGADTQYF. CDR3 sequence (DNA): TGTGCCAGCAGCCTACTAGCGGGAGCAGATACGCAGTATTTT.

This chain connects TRBV27 to TRBJ2-3; D gene ambiguous. Trimming took 1 base from V and 1 from J, leaving 15 bases between them. Germline assignment: CDR1 MNHEY and CDR2 SMNVEV (reference sequence). This CDR3 comprises 17 residues. The CDR3 DNA follows: TGTGCCAGCAGTTTATTGTGGCTGACCGGAGGCACAGATACGCAGTATTTT. Translated: CASSLLWLTGGTDTQYF.

The V gene is TRBV29-1, the J gene TRBJ2-3; 10 nucleotides agree with TRBD1. CDR3 length: 15 residues. Trimming took 5 bases from V and 4 from J; bases not matched to a gene: 9. Per the germline V gene, CDR1 is SQVTM and CDR2 is ANQGSEA. CDR3 sequence reads: CSVPQGQGNADTQYF. CDR3 nucleotide sequence: TGCAGCGTTCCCCAGGGACAGGGGAATGCAGATACGCAGTATTTT.

The V and J genes are TRBV4-1 and TRBJ1-5, with D unclear. This CDR3 region has 15 residues. From germline, CDR1 is MGHRA and CDR2 YSYEKL. V shed 2 bases and J shed 4 bases, with 12 bases lying between them. The CDR3: CASSQSLTENQPQHF. The CDR3 DNA reads TGCGCCAGCAGCCAAAGTCTGACCGAAAATCAGCCCCAGCATTTT.

The V call is TRBV5-8, the J call TRBJ2-5; no reliable D call. Germline assignment: CDR1 SGHTS and CDR2 YDEGEE. Trimming shortened V by 5 bases and J by 1 base, and 18 bases separated the two germline ends. The CDR3 totals 16 residues. In DNA, the CDR3 is TGTGCCAGCAGTCATCCAGTCCGGGCGGTCCAAGAGACCCAGTACTTC. This gives the protein CASSHPVRAVQETQYF.

The chain joins TRBV27 to TRBJ2-7; weak D call: TRBD2 (5 bases). Trimming pared 0 bases from V and 3 bases from J, leaving 21 bases between. This CDR3 has 18 amino acids. Germline CDR1 reads MNHEY; CDR2 reads SMNVEV (reference sequence). As DNA, the CDR3 is TGTGCCAGCAGTTTATCCGGTCCGGGGTGGTCCGTGGGCTACGAGCAGTACTTC. This sequence encodes CASSLSGPGWSVGYEQYF.

This chain links TRBV19 with TRBJ2-1; the D gene could be TRBD1 or TRBD2 (5 bases each). V lost 4 bases and J 4 bases, leaving 8 bases between the germline ends. CDR3 length equals 13 residues. The germline V gene encodes CDR1 LNHDA and CDR2 SQIVND (reference sequence). The CDR3 bases are TGTGCCAGTAGTACGGGGCCATACAATGAGCAGTTCTTC. This encodes CASSTGPYNEQFF.

The V gene is TRBV19, the J gene TRBJ2-1; 7 bases are a match to TRBD2. The V gene end was trimmed by 9 bases and the J gene end by 2 bases; junction bases not matched to a gene: 10. This CDR3 region has 15 residues. From germline, CDR1 is LNHDA and CDR2 SQIVND (reference sequence). CDR3: CARGTLAGAYNEQFF. The CDR3 nucleotides read TGTGCCAGGGGCACACTGGCGGGAGCCTACAATGAGCAGTTCTTC.

V and J are TRBV15 and TRBJ2-4, with a possible D match to TRBD1 (6 bases). This CDR3 contains 15 residues. The ends were cut back, 5 bases at V and 3 bases at J, with 14 bases in the middle. Per the germline V gene, CDR1 is LNHNV and CDR2 is YYDKDF (reference sequence). The CDR3 here is CATSADRYNKNIQYF. The CDR3 nucleotides read TGTGCCACCAGCGCGGACAGATACAACAAAAACATTCAGTACTTC.

The chain has TRBV19 and TRBJ2-1; no clear D gene. V was cut by 1 base and J by 0 bases, with 22 bases left in between. Germline V gives CDR1 LNHDA, CDR2 SQIVND (reference sequence). This CDR3 is 20 amino acids long. CDR3 DNA sequence: TGTGCCAGTAGTATAGGTCCGAGCGACAAAAATATAAGCTCCTACAATGAGCAGTTCTTC. Translated, it gives CASSIGPSDKNISSYNEQFF.

CDR3 in DNA: TGTGCCAGCAGTCCACCGTGGGGGCGCAGGGGGGGTCAGCCCCAGCATTTT. Protein product: CASSPPWGRRGGQPQHF. The J gene is TRBJ1-5, the V gene TRBV28; TRBD1 matches 7 bases. The CDR3 extends over 17 amino acids. Germline CDR1 is MDHEN and CDR2 is SYDVKM. The J segment lost 6 bases and the V segment lost 5 bases, leaving 16 bases of the junction unmatched.